A single sample gave rise to the 2 T cell receptor beta chains below, sequenced in a study of blood T cell repertoires in COVID-19. The protocol was immunoSEQ multiplex PCR, while the TCRdb copy is restricted to in-frame clones and leaves out a portion. This table has about 300,000 clones, 80% to 90% appearing once. Sequenced: PBMCs or T cells enriched from blood (not recorded which). The origin of the receptors is a man between 25 and 39 years old who had recovered from COVID-19.

The chain recombines TRBV4-1 with TRBJ1-3, with a weak D call TRBD1 (5 bases). In germline, CDR1 is MGHRA, CDR2 YSYEKL. Trimming left V 1 base short and J 0 bases short, with 13 bases between. This CDR3 is 17 amino acids long. CDR3 nucleotide sequence: TGCGCCAGCAGCCAAGTCCTTGCGGGGCCCTCTGGAAACACCATATATTTT. Translating gives CASSQVLAGPSGNTIYF.

The rearrangement uses TRBV5-1 and TRBJ2-7; a weak D match, TRBD2 (6 bases). The CDR3 is 15 amino acids. Per germline, CDR1 SGHRS and CDR2 YFSETQ. V lost 2 bases and J lost 0, with 12 bases in between. CDR3 sequence: CASSFGSGSSYEQYF. In DNA form, the CDR3 reads TGCGCCAGCAGCTTCGGTAGCGGATCCTCCTACGAGCAGTACTTC.